This TCR beta chain was sequenced during a study of CD8 T cells in ankylosing spondylitis. Study-level results: Typical of ankylosing spondylitis blood, it appeared, was a TCR beta motif of eight highly homologous variants. Clones that were linked to disease were CD8+ and were relatively rare in peripheral blood. Past studies reported some motif variants in reactive arthritis synovial fluid and blood.

This clonotype has ten or more counts. Its specificity is unknown. Germline V gene data show CDR1 as SQVTM and CDR2 as ANQGSEA. This CDR3 is 11 amino acids long. Trimming stripped 5 bases from V and 2 bases from J, with 6 bases between. Molecular-barcoded quantitative 5'-RACE produced these TCR beta libraries. TCRdb used MiXCR to reprocess the 5' RACE reads, holding one entry per CDR3 protein. The data hold some 800,000 distinct CDR3 sequences, with approximately 12% observed a single time. The sequenced sample consisted of blood, either unsorted or a sorted T cell fraction (not recorded which). The TCR was taken from a male donor with ankylosing spondylitis. J is TRBJ1-1 and V is TRBV29-1; no firm D call. The CDR3 protein is CSVSVNTEAFF. The CDR3 region has the DNA TGCAGCGTTAGTGTTAACACTGAAGCTTTCTTT.